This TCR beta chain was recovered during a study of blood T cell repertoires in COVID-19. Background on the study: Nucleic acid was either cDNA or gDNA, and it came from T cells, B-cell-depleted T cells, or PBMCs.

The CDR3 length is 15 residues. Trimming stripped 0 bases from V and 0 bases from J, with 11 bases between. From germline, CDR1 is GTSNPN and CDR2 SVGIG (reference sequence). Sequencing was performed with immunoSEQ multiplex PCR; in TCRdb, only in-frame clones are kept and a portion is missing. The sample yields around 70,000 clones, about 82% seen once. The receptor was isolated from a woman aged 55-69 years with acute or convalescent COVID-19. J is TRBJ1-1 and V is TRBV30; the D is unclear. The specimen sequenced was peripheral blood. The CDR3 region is CAWSVPVQMNTEAFF. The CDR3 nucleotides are TGTGCCTGGAGTGTACCTGTGCAGATGAACACTGAAGCTTTCTTT.